The 30 T cell receptor beta chains below were found in one sample sequenced in a study of T cells after posttransplantation cyclophosphamide. Busulfan-fludarabine conditioning, marrow transplant, and cyclophosphamide on days +3 and +4 were administered. Clones were sequenced by immunoSEQ multiplex PCR, and TCRdb holds only the in-frame ones, with some missing. The counts give 10,000 to 12,000 clones, none of them seen only once; roughly 13% is held by the top ten. The sequencing used PBMCs, collected after allogeneic stem cell transplant with posttransplant cyclophosphamide. The receptors were gathered from a female patient between 40 and 55 years old who received an allogeneic stem cell transplant from a related donor, was CMV-positive, and had no GVHD. Some T cells may arise from the graft donor.

This clone was detected ten times or more. The chain employs TRBV6-1 and TRBJ2-3; D gene unclear. The germline V gene encodes CDR1 MNHNS and CDR2 SASEGT. V was pared by 6 bases and J by 4 bases, with 11 bases between. CDR3 length: 13 residues. This chain's CDR3 is CASSADPPDTQYF. In nucleotides, the CDR3 is TGTGCCAGCAGCGCGGATCCACCAGATACGCAGTATTTT.

This clone occurred many times. The CDR3 coding sequence is TGTGCCAGCAGCTTAGGCGGGACTAGCGGTAATGAGCAGTTCTTC. Residues: CASSLGGTSGNEQFF. The V call is TRBV11-3, the J call TRBJ2-1, with 11 positions matching TRBD2. There are 15 residues in the CDR3. Per germline, CDR1 SGHNT and CDR2 YENEEA. Trimming at V came to 1 base and at J to 7 bases, leaving 3 bases not matched to a gene.

This clone was seen ten or more times. The chain recombines TRBV25-1 with TRBJ2-2; 10 bases fit TRBD2. Looked up from germline, CDR1 is MGHDK and CDR2 is SYGVNS. J gave up 4 bases and V 7 bases, and 6 bases lay outside the gene matches. This CDR3 comprises 15 residues. Written as DNA, the CDR3 is TGTGCCAGCACCCCTAGCGGGGGCCCCACCGGGGAGCTGTTTTTT. Its protein product is CASTPSGGPTGELFF.

The chain combines TRBV6-6 with TRBJ2-5; D is perhaps TRBD1 (6 bases). The J call may be mistaken, given a closer DNA end match to TRBJ2-7. Germline assignment: CDR1 MNHNY and CDR2 SVGAGI (reference sequence). This CDR3 region has 14 residues. The CDR3 nucleotides read TGTGCCAGCAGTTACATGGGGGCTTCCTACGAGCAGTACTTC. Its protein product is CASSYMGASYEQYF.

This clone has at least ten counts. The CDR3 spells CASSPIPGSSGNTIYF. The DNA of the CDR3 is TGTGCCAGCTCACCGATTCCGGGAAGCTCTGGAAACACCATATATTTT. This sequence joins TRBV18 and TRBJ1-3; D not resolved. The CDR3 runs 16 residues. Germline V gene data show CDR1 as KGHSH and CDR2 as LQKENI. V lost 3 bases and J lost 0, with 12 bases in between.

There are many counts of this clone. V and J are TRBV9 and TRBJ2-3; D is undetermined. The ends were cut back, 0 bases at V and 6 bases at J, with 8 bases in the middle. The CDR3 runs 13 residues. Germline CDR1 SGDLS, CDR2 YYNGEE. The CDR3 is CASSVEARDTQYF. CDR3 sequence (DNA): TGTGCCAGCAGCGTAGAAGCTCGCGATACGCAGTATTTT.

In its sample, this clone was seen a few times. V and J are TRBV30 and TRBJ2-5, with D possibly TRBD1 on 6 matching bases. The J call is doubtful: the DNA matches TRBJ2-7 better. CDR3 length: 12 amino acids. The germline gives CDR1 GTSNPN, CDR2 SVGIG (reference sequence). CDR3 coding DNA: TGTGCCTGTAGACAGGACTCGTACGAGCAGTACTTC. This translates into CACRQDSYEQYF.

This clone occurred many times. This sequence joins TRBV29-1 and TRBJ2-3, with 7 nucleotides matching TRBD2. With 7 bases clipped from V and 2 bases from J, the junction kept 9 bases outside the gene matches. This CDR3 is 14 amino acids long. CDR1 and CDR2 (germline): SQVTM, ANQGSEA. The DNA of the CDR3 is TGCAGCGCCTCCACGCGGGGGTCCACAGATACGCAGTATTTT. Translated: CSASTRGSTDTQYF.

This clone showed up many times. The chain recombines TRBV7-2 with TRBJ2-1, with 9 bases fitting TRBD2. The CDR3 loop spans 15 amino acids. In germline, CDR1 is SGHTA, CDR2 FQGNSA. With V trimmed by 2 bases and J by 2 bases, 1 base remained unmatched. CDR3 in amino acids: CASSLLAGAYNEQFF. In DNA, the CDR3 is TGTGCCAGCAGCTTATTAGCGGGGGCCTACAATGAGCAGTTCTTC.

V and J are TRBV4-1 and TRBJ2-3, with 8 positions matching TRBD2. The CDR3 is made up of 15 amino acids. The J segment lost 3 bases and the V segment lost 4 bases, leaving 6 bases of the junction unmatched. From germline, CDR1 is MGHRA and CDR2 YSYEKL. The CDR3 DNA follows: TGCGCCAGCAGCCCGAGCGGGGGAGGGACAGATACGCAGTATTTT. Its translation is CASSPSGGGTDTQYF.

This clone was detected many times. The CDR3 DNA reads as TGCGCCAGCAGCTTGGCGATGGGCGGGAGACGGACCGGGGAGCTGTTTTTT. It codes for CASSLAMGGRRTGELFF. The chain combines TRBV5-1 with TRBJ2-2; the match to TRBD2 covers 7 bases. The V gene end was trimmed by 0 bases and the J gene end by 5 bases; junction bases not matched to a gene: 10. Germline values: CDR1 SGHRS, CDR2 YFSETQ. This CDR3 has 17 residues.

This clone was recorded many times. The rearrangement uses TRBV28 and TRBJ2-1; 7 nucleotides line up with TRBD1. CDR1 MDHEN and CDR2 SYDVKM come from the germline V gene. The CDR3 has 14 amino acids. V was pared by 3 bases and J by 9 bases, with 8 bases of the junction left unmatched. The CDR3 is CASSFRDRSTEQFF. The CDR3 DNA is TGTGCCAGCAGTTTCCGGGACAGATCCACTGAGCAGTTCTTC.

This clone was counted ten times or more. V is TRBV7-2 and J is TRBJ1-1; the D gene is possibly TRBD1 (6 bases). The germline gives CDR1 SGHTA, CDR2 FQGNSA. The V and J ends lost 5 bases and 0 bases respectively, with 19 bases between them. The CDR3 totals 17 residues. The CDR3 sequence is CASSPTGPYTMNTEAFF. CDR3 bases: TGTGCCAGCAGCCCAACAGGGCCATATACTATGAACACTGAAGCTTTCTTT.

This clone showed up many times. In DNA, the CDR3 is TGTGCCAGCAGCTTACACCGGACAGGGGCCATTAATTCACCCCTCCACTTT. Amino acid sequence: CASSLHRTGAINSPLHF. The V and J genes are TRBV5-8 and TRBJ1-6, with 9 bases identical to TRBD1. The germline CDR1 and CDR2 sequences are SGHTS and YDEGEE. V dropped 2 bases and J dropped 6; count of bases not matched to a gene: 9. This CDR3 contains 17 residues.

This clone occurred many times. CDR3 sequence (DNA): TGCGCCAGCAGCTCGATACTAGGACAGCTCGGGGAGCTGTTTTTT. It yields the protein CASSSILGQLGELFF. The chain carries TRBV5-1 and TRBJ2-2; possibly TRBD1 for D (6 bases). CDR3 length: 15 residues. V gave up 3 bases and J gave up 7 bases, with 16 bases separating them. Germline values: CDR1 SGHRS, CDR2 YFSETQ. The whole variable domain, remainder taken from reference TRBV5-1 and TRBJ2-2, is KAGVTQTPRYLIKTRGQQVTLSCSPISGHRSVSWYQQTPGQGLQFLFEYFSETQRNKGNFPGRFSGRQFSNSRSEMNVSTLELGDSALYLCASSSILGQLGELFFGEGSRLTVL.

Ten or more counts support this clone. This chain links TRBV12-5 with TRBJ1-4; the match to TRBD1 covers 8 bases. After removal of 4 bases from V and 6 bases from J, the junction contained 10 bases not matched to a gene. CDR3 length: 16 amino acids. From germline, CDR1 is LGHNT and CDR2 FRNRAP. CDR3 nucleotide sequence: TGTGCTAGTGGTTCGATGACAGGGGCGCGAGATGAAAAACTGTTTTTT. It is translated as CASGSMTGARDEKLFF.

By share, this clone ranks as medium-sized. The chain links TRBV7-6 to TRBJ1-5; D gene unclear. Between the trimmed V and J ends, which lost 3 bases and 7 bases, there was a span of 16 bases. The CDR3 runs to 15 residues. Germline loops: CDR1 SGHVS, CDR2 FNYEAQ. CDR3 DNA: TGTGCCAGCAGCTTGGGCCCGGGAGTACCCCAGCCCCAGCATTTT. Its protein product is CASSLGPGVPQPQHF.

There are many counts of this clone. The V gene is TRBV6-5, the J gene TRBJ1-6; D gene uncertain. Germline CDR1 MNHEY, CDR2 SVGAGI. V was clipped by 8 bases and J by 0 bases, with 8 bases between them. CDR3 length equals 14 residues. The CDR3 coding sequence is TGTGCCAGCGGGAGGAGCTCCTATAATTCACCCCTCCACTTT. It codes for CASGRSSYNSPLHF.

There are many counts of this clone. V gene TRBV4-2 combines with J gene TRBJ1-6; the D is unclear. This CDR3 contains 15 residues. CDR1 and CDR2 from the germline V gene are LGHNA and YNFKEQ. V lost 0 bases and J 12 bases, leaving 15 bases between the germline ends. The CDR3 bases are TGTGCCAGCAGCCAAGATCGGCGAGGGTTTGGACCCCTCCACTTT. This sequence encodes CASSQDRRGFGPLHF.

Many counts were recorded for this clone. The rearrangement uses TRBV5-1 and TRBJ2-1; 9 bases fit TRBD2. The CDR3 totals 16 residues. Germline lookup yields CDR1 SGHRS and CDR2 YFSETQ. J gave up 3 bases and V 0 bases, and 4 bases lay outside the gene matches. The CDR3 DNA is TGCGCCAGCAGCTTGGGAGCGGGGGGCAACTACAATGAGCAGTTCTTC. Amino acid sequence: CASSLGAGGNYNEQFF.

In its sample, this clone was seen many times. J is TRBJ2-5 and V is TRBV9, with 12 positions matching TRBD2. Germline V gene lookup returns CDR1 SGDLS and CDR2 YYNGEE. This CDR3 is 15 amino acids long. Trimming cost V 2 bases and J 5 bases; bases outside gene matches: 4. CDR3 in DNA: TGTGCCAGCAGCGTGACGACTAGCGGGAGTGAGACCCAGTACTTC. This sequence encodes CASSVTTSGSETQYF.

This clone showed up many times. The rearrangement joins TRBV9 to TRBJ2-1, with D perhaps TRBD2 (5 bases). CDR1 is SGDLS, CDR2 YYNGEE, per germline. The CDR3 has 13 residues. V lost 3 bases, J lost 3 bases, and 7 bases lay in between. The CDR3 reads CASSARDYNEQFF. CDR3 sequence (DNA): TGTGCCAGCAGCGCCCGGGACTACAATGAGCAGTTCTTC.

This clone was observed at least ten times. The V gene is TRBV5-4, the J gene TRBJ1-5; D is uncertain. This CDR3 region has 13 residues. Germline values: CDR1 SGHNT, CDR2 YYREEE (reference sequence). V was shortened by 0 bases and J by 6 bases, with 7 bases between the two germline ends. DNA for the CDR3: TGTGCCAGCAGCTTGGCCGGTCGTCAGCCCCAGCATTTT. It specifies CASSLAGRQPQHF. Full variable domain (missing parts from reference TRBV5-4 and TRBJ1-5): ETGVTQSPTHLIKTRGQQVTLRCSSQSGHNTVSWYQQALGQGPQFIFQYYREEENGRGNFPPRFSGLQFPNYSSELNVNALELDDSALYLCASSLAGRQPQHFGDGTRLSIL.

This clone occurred many times. The V and J genes are TRBV4-1 and TRBJ1-5; TRBD1 matches 7 bases. This CDR3 region has 18 residues. Germline assignment: CDR1 MGHRA and CDR2 YSYEKL. The junction had 12 bases not matched to a gene; V was cut back by 1 base and J by 3 bases. CDR3 amino acids: CASSQVPTPRGFNQPQHF. The CDR3 bases are TGCGCCAGCAGCCAAGTACCTACCCCCAGGGGGTTCAATCAGCCCCAGCATTTT.

This clone was recorded at least ten times. The chain uses TRBV16 and TRBJ1-3, with D hard to call. The V gene lost 2 bases and the J gene lost 0 bases, with 14 bases spanning the gap. Germline loops: CDR1 KGHSY, CDR2 FQNENV. The CDR3 is 17 residues long. CDR3 residues: CASSQNRASGSGNTIYF. CDR3 sequence (DNA): TGTGCCAGCAGCCAAAATCGGGCCAGCGGCTCTGGAAACACCATATATTTT.

This clone was seen repeatedly, ten times or more. The chain is built from TRBV5-1 and TRBJ2-7; 13 nucleotides line up with TRBD2. The CDR3 is made up of 18 amino acids. Germline loops: CDR1 SGHRS, CDR2 YFSETQ. The junction had 9 bases not matched to a gene; V was cut back by 3 bases and J by 0 bases. CDR3 DNA: TGCGCCAGCAGCTGGGGGAGACTAGCGGGGGGAAGCTCCTACGAGCAGTACTTC. Translating it yields CASSWGRLAGGSSYEQYF. Full variable domain (rest looked up from reference TRBV5-1 and TRBJ2-7): KAGVTQTPRYLIKTRGQQVTLSCSPISGHRSVSWYQQTPGQGLQFLFEYFSETQRNKGNFPGRFSGRQFSNSRSEMNVSTLELGDSALYLCASSWGRLAGGSSYEQYFGPGTRLTVT.

This clone was counted ten times or more. V usage is TRBV5-1 and J usage is TRBJ2-7; 7 bases line up with TRBD1. CDR3 length equals 13 residues. Germline CDR1 is SGHRS and CDR2 is YFSETQ. The V and J ends lost 5 bases and 7 bases, in that order; junction bases with no gene match: 9. The CDR3 DNA reads TGCGCCAGCAGGCCCTCGTTGGACAGGGAGCAGTACTTC. This translates into CASRPSLDREQYF.

This clone was counted many times. This chain uses TRBV10-3 with TRBJ2-1, with D tentatively TRBD2 (6 bases). V was trimmed by 6 bases and J by 9 bases, leaving 12 bases between them. This CDR3 has 12 amino acids. Germline CDR1 ENHRY, CDR2 SYGVKD. CDR3 sequence (DNA): TGTGCCATCAGCCCGGGGGTCGCTGAGCAGTTCTTC. As protein: CAISPGVAEQFF.

This clone was counted many times. The chain is built from TRBV19 and TRBJ2-7; D gene unclear. Trimming took 5 bases from V and 3 from J, leaving 14 bases between them. Germline V CDR1 and CDR2: LNHDA, SQIVND (reference sequence). This CDR3 comprises 14 residues. Written as DNA, the CDR3 is TGTGCCAGTAGTGATCCGGCCTCTAGCTACGAGCAGTACTTC. Translated, it gives CASSDPASSYEQYF.

This clone was seen at least ten times. The rearrangement links TRBV6-5 to TRBJ2-2; 9 nucleotides agree with TRBD1. V shed 5 bases and J 3 bases; nucleotides not matched to a gene: 1. The CDR3 is 14 residues long. CDR1 and CDR2 (germline): MNHEY, SVGAGI. The CDR3 region has the DNA TGTGCCAGCAGTCGGGACAGGGACACCGGGGAGCTGTTTTTT. Its translation is CASSRDRDTGELFF.